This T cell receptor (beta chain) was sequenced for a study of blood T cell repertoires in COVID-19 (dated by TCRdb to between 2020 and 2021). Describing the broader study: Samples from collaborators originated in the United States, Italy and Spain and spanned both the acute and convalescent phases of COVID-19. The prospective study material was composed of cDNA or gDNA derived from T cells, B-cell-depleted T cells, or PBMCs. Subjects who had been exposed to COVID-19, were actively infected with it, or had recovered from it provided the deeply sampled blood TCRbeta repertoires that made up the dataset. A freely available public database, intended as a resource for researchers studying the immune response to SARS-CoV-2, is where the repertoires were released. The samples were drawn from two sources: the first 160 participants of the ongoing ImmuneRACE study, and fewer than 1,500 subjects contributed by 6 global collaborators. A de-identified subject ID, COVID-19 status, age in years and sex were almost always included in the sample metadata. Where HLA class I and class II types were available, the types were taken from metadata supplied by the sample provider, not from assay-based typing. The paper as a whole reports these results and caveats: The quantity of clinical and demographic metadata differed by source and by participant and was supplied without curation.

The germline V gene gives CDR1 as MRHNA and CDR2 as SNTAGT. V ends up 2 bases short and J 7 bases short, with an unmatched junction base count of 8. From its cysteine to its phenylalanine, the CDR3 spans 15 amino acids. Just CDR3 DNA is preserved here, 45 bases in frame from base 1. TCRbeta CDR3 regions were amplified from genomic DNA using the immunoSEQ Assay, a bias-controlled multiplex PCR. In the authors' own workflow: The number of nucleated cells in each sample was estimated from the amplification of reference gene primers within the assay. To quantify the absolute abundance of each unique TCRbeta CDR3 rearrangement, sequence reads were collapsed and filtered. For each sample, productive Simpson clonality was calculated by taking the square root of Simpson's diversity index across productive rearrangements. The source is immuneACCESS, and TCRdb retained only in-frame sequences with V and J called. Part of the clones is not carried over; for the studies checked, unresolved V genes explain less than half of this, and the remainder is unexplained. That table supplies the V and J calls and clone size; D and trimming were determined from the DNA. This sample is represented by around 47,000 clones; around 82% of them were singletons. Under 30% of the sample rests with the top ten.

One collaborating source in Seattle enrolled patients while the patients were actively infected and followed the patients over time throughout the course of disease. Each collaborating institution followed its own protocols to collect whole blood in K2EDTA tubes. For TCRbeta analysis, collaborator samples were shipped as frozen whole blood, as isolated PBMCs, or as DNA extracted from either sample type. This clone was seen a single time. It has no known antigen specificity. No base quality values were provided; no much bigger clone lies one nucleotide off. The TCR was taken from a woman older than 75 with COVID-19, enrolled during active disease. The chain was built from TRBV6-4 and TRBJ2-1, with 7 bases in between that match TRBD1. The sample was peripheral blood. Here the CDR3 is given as CASSDPGTERNEQFF. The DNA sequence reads TGTGCCAGCAGTGACCCGGGGACAGAACGGAATGAGCAGTTCTTC.